Below, one T cell receptor beta chain is given with its context. The junction had 4 bases not matched to a gene; V was cut back by 0 bases and J by 4 bases. CDR3 size: 17 residues. Germline CDR1 ENHRY, CDR2 SYGVKD. This sample was taken from a study of cytomegalovirus exposure and HLA in healthy donors. Primers: 60 Vbeta forward and 13 Jbeta reverse. Using immunoSEQ multiplex PCR, the repertoire was profiled, and TCRdb retains in-frame clones only, with some absent. The sample contains approximately 120,000 clones, around 76% of which appear only once. This rearrangement joins TRBV10-3 to TRBJ2-1, with 12 bases matching TRBD1. The receptor comes from a woman in her forties in good health and CMV-seropositive. The sample comprised PBMCs. As DNA, the CDR3 is TGTGCCATCAGTGAGTCGACGGGACAGGGGGCTTACAATGAGCAGTTCTTC. Amino acids: CAISESTGQGAYNEQFF.